Listed below are T cell receptor beta chains from one sample, sequenced in a study of cytomegalovirus exposure and HLA in healthy donors. Assay used: immunoSEQ multiplex PCR; TCRdb lists only in-frame clones, some missing. The table records approximately 110,000 clones, 74% of them present only once. Sequencing input: PBMCs. The source of these receptors is a man aged 50-60 years in good health and CMV-seropositive. The CDR3 runs from the conserved cysteine through the conserved F or W. Each record gives: J gene, V gene, D gene, clone size, CDR3 protein, CDR3 DNA. D genes are given only for firm matches. Size is omitted from some rows. Given values are once, few, many or a class for expanded clones.

>TRBJ2-3|TRBV7-3|TRBD1|NA
CASSLNRGEGTDTQYF
TGTGCCAGCAGCTTAAACAGGGGAGAAGGGACAGATACGCAGTATTTT
>TRBJ2-7|TRBV10-3|NA|NA
CAISGGQPYEQYF
TGTGCCATCAGTGGTGGACAGCCCTACGAGCAGTACTTC
>TRBJ1-1|TRBV29-1|NA|few
CSTLGGMNTEAFF
TGCAGCACCCTGGGAGGCATGAACACTGAAGCTTTCTTT
>TRBJ1-2|TRBV10-3|TRBD1|NA
CAISPTGGGYGYTF
TGTGCCATCAGCCCGACAGGGGGCGGCTATGGCTACACCTTC
>TRBJ2-7|TRBV27|NA|NA
CASGGVSYEQYF
TGTGCCAGCGGAGGGGTTTCCTACGAGCAGTACTTC
>TRBJ2-1|TRBV5-1|TRBD2|NA
CASSLQVAGGGNEQFF
TGCGCCAGCAGCTTGCAAGTAGCGGGAGGGGGTAATGAGCAGTTCTTC
>TRBJ2-3|TRBV11-3|TRBD1|NA
CASSLGLGQGRDTQYF
TGTGCCAGCAGCTTAGGATTGGGACAGGGGCGGGATACGCAGTATTTT
>TRBJ2-7|TRBV9|TRBD2|NA
CASSVGAGALYEQYF
TGTGCCAGCAGCGTAGGGGCGGGAGCTCTCTACGAGCAGTACTTC
>TRBJ2-5|TRBV4-1|TRBD2|NA
CASSQGLAGGMETQYF
TGCGCCAGCAGCCAAGGACTAGCGGGAGGAATGGAGACCCAGTACTTC
>TRBJ2-2|TRBV9|NA|few
CASSPRTGGVLAGELFF
TGTGCCAGCAGCCCCCGGACGGGCGGGGTGTTGGCCGGGGAGCTGTTTTTT
>TRBJ2-1|TRBV7-3|TRBD2|NA
CASSFYPGLAGNSDEQFF
TGTGCCAGCAGCTTTTATCCGGGACTAGCGGGGAATAGCGATGAGCAGTTCTTC
>TRBJ1-1|TRBV5-4|NA|NA
CASSLPTGPNTEAFF
TGTGCCAGCAGCTTACCGACAGGCCCGAACACTGAAGCTTTCTTT
>TRBJ1-1|TRBV25-1|TRBD1|NA
CASTRDRVGTEAFF
TGTGCCAGTACCCGGGACAGGGTGGGAACTGAAGCTTTCTTT
>TRBJ1-2|TRBV6-6|NA|NA
CATSDRGFYGYTF
TGTGCCACCTCGGACAGAGGTTTCTATGGCTACACCTTC
>TRBJ1-4|TRBV11-2|NA|NA
CASSLVRGLRGRDEKLFF
TGTGCCAGCAGCTTAGTCCGGGGGTTGCGGGGGCGGGATGAAAAACTGTTTTTT
>TRBJ2-3|TRBV7-3|NA|NA
CASSVDSSPSGTQYF
TGTGCCAGCAGCGTTGACTCCAGCCCGAGCGGTACGCAGTATTTT
>TRBJ1-4|TRBV6-5|TRBD1|NA
CASSYKGAGHEKLFF
TGTGCCAGCAGTTACAAGGGGGCGGGTCATGAAAAACTGTTTTTT
>TRBJ2-5|TRBV7-2|TRBD2|NA
CASSGGPGGTQYF
TGTGCCAGCAGCGGCGGTCCGGGGGGGACCCAGTACTTC
>TRBJ1-1|TRBV6-5|TRBD1|NA
CASSYSIGGTGTEAFF
TGTGCCAGCAGTTACTCCATAGGGGGCACGGGGACTGAAGCTTTCTTT
>TRBJ2-7|TRBV4-1|NA|medium-sized
CASSRQRSGEYEQYF
TGCGCCAGCAGCCGTCAGCGGTCCGGGGAGTACGAGCAGTACTTC
>TRBJ2-3|TRBV4-2|NA|NA
CASSPGIIRTDTQYF
TGTGCCAGCAGCCCGGGGATTATCAGGACAGATACGCAGTATTTT
>TRBJ2-5|TRBV9|TRBD2|NA
CASSFGLAGGGETQYF
TGTGCCAGCAGTTTCGGTCTAGCGGGGGGCGGAGAGACCCAGTACTTC
>TRBJ2-5|TRBV10-2|NA|once
CASCSPGGPVETQYF
TGCGCCAGTTGTTCACCGGGGGGCCCCGTGGAGACCCAGTACTTC
>TRBJ2-7|TRBV6-5|TRBD1|NA
CASTRDSLYEQYF
TGTGCCAGCACCCGGGACAGCCTCTACGAGCAGTACTTC
>TRBJ2-7|TRBV10-3|TRBD2|many
CAISESTSAEQYF
TGTGCCATCAGTGAATCTACTAGCGCCGAGCAGTACTTC
>TRBJ2-7|TRBV4-1|TRBD2|NA
CASSQGTSGGGNHVYEQYF
TGCGCCAGCAGCCAAGGGACTAGCGGGGGGGGAAATCACGTCTACGAGCAGTACTTC
>TRBJ1-4|TRBV9|NA|NA
CASSVSATNEKLFF
TGTGCCAGCAGTGTATCCGCAACTAATGAAAAACTGTTTTTT
>TRBJ2-5|TRBV11-2|NA|NA
CASSPRDLGQETQYF
TGTGCCAGCAGCCCCCGGGACTTGGGCCAAGAGACCCAGTACTTC
>TRBJ1-3|TRBV2|NA|NA
CASSRRNSGNTICF
TGTGCCAGCAGTAGGCGGAACTCTGGAAACACCATATGTTTT
>TRBJ1-5|TRBV19|NA|NA
CASRGGSSNQPQHF
TGTGCCAGTAGAGGGGGTAGTAGCAATCAGCCCCAGCATTTT
>TRBJ1-2|TRBV7-2|TRBD1|NA
CASSADRGPNYGYTF
TGTGCCAGCAGCGCTGACAGGGGACCTAACTATGGCTACACCTTC
>TRBJ1-1|TRBV6-5|NA|once
CASSIRVAGTEAFF
TGTGCCAGCAGTATACGGGTTGCCGGCACTGAAGCTTTCTTT